This T cell receptor (beta chain) originates from a study of shared clonotypes between healthy human individuals. Study-wide findings and caveats: Clonotype sharing among the donors was expected to vary with sequencing depth.

For sorted subsets, roughly 210 ng DNA per replicate equaled 30,000 or so T cell genomes. Method: immunoSEQ multiplex PCR; TCRdb's copy keeps in-frame clones and lacks some. The sample includes some 2 million clones, 90% to 95% seen only once; the top ten take roughly 0.13%. As regards this clone: Its antigen remains unknown.

Sample: naive CD4+ T cells sorted from blood. Regarding subset: CD45RA+ positively selected. The clonotype originates from a man between 18 and 35 years old in good health.

In DNA, the CDR3 is TGTGCCAGCAGCTTACAGGGTGGGCATACCTACGAGCAGTACTTC. Residues: CASSLQGGHTYEQYF. This rearrangement joins TRBV7-9 to TRBJ2-7; D is possibly TRBD1 (5 bases). V dropped 2 bases and J dropped 2 bases, with 13 bases sitting between them. Looked up from germline, CDR1 is SEHNR and CDR2 is FQNEAQ (reference sequence). This CDR3 contains 15 residues.